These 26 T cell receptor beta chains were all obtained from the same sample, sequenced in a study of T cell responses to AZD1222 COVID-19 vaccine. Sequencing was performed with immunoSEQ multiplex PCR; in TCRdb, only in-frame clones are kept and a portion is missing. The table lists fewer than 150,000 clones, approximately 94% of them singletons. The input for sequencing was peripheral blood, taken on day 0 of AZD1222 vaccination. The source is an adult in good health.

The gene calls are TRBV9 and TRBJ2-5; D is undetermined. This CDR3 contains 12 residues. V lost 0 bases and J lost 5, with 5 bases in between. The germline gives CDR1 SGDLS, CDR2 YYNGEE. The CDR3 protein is CASSVVDETQYF. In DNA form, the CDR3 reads TGTGCCAGCAGCGTAGTGGATGAGACCCAGTACTTC.

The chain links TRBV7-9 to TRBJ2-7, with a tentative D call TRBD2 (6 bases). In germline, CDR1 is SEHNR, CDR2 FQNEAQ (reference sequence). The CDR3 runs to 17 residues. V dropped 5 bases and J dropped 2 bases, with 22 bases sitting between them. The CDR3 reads CASSQGIIGGRAYEQYF. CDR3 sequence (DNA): TGTGCCAGCAGCCAAGGGATCATTGGAGGGCGGGCCTACGAGCAGTACTTC.

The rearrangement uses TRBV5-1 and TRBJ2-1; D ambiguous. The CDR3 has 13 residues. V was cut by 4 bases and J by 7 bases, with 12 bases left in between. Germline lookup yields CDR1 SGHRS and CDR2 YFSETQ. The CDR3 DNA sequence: TGCGCCAGCAGCCCAGAACGTGGGAATGAGCAGTTCTTC. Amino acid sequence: CASSPERGNEQFF.

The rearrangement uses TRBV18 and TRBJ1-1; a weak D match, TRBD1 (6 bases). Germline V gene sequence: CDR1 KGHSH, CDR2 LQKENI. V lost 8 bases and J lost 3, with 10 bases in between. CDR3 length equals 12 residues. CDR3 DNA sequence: TGTGCCAGCGCGTCAGGGGACACTGAAGCTTTCTTT. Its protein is CASASGDTEAFF.

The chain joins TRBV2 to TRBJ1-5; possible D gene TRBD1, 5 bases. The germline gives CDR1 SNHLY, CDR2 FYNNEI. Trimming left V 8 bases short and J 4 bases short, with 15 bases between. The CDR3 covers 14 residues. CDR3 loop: CASQGQEGNQPQHF. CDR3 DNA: TGTGCCAGCCAGGGTCAGGAAGGGAATCAGCCCCAGCATTTT. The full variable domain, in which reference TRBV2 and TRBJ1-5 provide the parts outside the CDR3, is EPEVTQTPSHQVTQMGQEVILRCVPISNHLYFYWYRQILGQKVEFLVSFYNNEISEKSEIFDDQFSVERPDGSNFTLKIRSTKLEDSAMYFCASQGQEGNQPQHFGDGTRLSIL.

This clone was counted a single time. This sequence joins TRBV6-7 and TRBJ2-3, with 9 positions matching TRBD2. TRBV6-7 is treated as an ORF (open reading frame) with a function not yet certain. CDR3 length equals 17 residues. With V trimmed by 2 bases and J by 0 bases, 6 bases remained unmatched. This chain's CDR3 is CASSYELAGVSTDTQYF. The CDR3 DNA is TGTGCCAGCAGTTACGAACTAGCGGGCGTGAGCACAGATACGCAGTATTTT.

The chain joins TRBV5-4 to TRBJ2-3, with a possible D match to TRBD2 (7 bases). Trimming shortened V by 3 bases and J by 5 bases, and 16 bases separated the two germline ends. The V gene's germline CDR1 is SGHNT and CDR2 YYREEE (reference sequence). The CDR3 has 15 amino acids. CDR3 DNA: TGTGCCAGCAGCTCCCTCCGGGGGGCCGGAGATACGCAGTATTTT. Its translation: CASSSLRGAGDTQYF.

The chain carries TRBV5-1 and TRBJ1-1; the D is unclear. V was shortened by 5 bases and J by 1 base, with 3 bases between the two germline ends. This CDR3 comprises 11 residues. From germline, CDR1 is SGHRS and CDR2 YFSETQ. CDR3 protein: CASSGNTEAFF. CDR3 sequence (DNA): TGCGCCAGCAGTGGGAACACTGAAGCTTTCTTT. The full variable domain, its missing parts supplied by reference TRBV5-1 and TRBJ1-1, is KAGVTQTPRYLIKTRGQQVTLSCSPISGHRSVSWYQQTPGQGLQFLFEYFSETQRNKGNFPGRFSGRQFSNSRSEMNVSTLELGDSALYLCASSGNTEAFFGQGTRLTVV.

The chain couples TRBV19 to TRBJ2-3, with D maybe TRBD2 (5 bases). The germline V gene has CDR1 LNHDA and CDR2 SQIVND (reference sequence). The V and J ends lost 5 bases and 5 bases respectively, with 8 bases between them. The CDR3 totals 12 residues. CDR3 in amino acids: CASSPGRDTQYF. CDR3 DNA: TGTGCCAGTAGTCCGGGGAGAGATACGCAGTATTTT. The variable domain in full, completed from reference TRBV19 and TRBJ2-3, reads DGGITQSPKYLFRKEGQNVTLSCEQNLNHDAMYWYRQDPGQGLRLIYYSQIVNDFQKGDIAEGYSVSREKKESFPLTVTSAQKNPTAFYLCASSPGRDTQYFGPGTRLTVL.

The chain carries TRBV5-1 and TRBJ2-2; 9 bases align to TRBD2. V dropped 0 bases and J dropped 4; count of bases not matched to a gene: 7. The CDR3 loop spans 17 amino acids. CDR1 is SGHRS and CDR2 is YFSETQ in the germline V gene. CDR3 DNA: TGCGCCAGCAGCTTGGTCTCAGGACTAGCGTCCACCGGGGAGCTGTTTTTT. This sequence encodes CASSLVSGLASTGELFF.

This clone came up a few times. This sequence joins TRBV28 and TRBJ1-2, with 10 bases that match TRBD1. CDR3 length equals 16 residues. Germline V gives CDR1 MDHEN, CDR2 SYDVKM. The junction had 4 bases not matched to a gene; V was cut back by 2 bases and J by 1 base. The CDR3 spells CASSLHRTGGNYGYTF. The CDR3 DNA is TGTGCCAGCAGTTTACATAGGACAGGGGGTAACTATGGCTACACCTTC.

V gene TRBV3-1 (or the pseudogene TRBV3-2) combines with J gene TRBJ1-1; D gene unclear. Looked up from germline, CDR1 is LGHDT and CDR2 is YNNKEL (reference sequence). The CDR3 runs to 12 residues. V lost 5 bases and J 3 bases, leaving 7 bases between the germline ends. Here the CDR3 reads CASSYGDTEAFF. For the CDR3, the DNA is TGTGCCAGCAGCTACGGAGACACTGAAGCTTTCTTT.

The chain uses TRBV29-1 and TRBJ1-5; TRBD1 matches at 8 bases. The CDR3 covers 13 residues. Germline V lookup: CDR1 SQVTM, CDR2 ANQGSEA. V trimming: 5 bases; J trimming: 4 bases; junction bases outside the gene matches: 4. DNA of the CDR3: TGCAGCGTTTCGGACAGGGAGAATCAGCCCCAGCATTTT. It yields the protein CSVSDRENQPQHF.

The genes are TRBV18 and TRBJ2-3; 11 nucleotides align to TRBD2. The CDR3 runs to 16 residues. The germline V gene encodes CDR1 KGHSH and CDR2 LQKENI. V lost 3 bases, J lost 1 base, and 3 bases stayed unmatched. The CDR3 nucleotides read TGTGCCAGCTCACCCCTAGCGGGAGGAGGCACAGATACGCAGTATTTT. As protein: CASSPLAGGGTDTQYF.

The CDR3 sequence: CASSQGSIRGEQYF. CDR3 bases: TGTGCCAGCAGCCAAGGCTCGATACGGGGCGAGCAGTACTTC. This chain links TRBV3-1 (or the pseudogene TRBV3-2) with TRBJ2-7; TRBD2 might be the D (5 bases). This CDR3 spans 14 amino acids. The V gene lost 1 base and the J gene lost 6 bases, with 13 bases spanning the gap. The germline V gene encodes CDR1 LGHDT and CDR2 YNNKEL (reference sequence).

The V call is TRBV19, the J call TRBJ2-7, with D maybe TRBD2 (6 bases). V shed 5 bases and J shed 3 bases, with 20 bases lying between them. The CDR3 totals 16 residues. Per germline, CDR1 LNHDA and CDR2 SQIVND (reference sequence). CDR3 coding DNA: TGTGCCAGTAGTTGGGGACTGTCGTGGGGAGGCTACGAGCAGTACTTC. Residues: CASSWGLSWGGYEQYF.

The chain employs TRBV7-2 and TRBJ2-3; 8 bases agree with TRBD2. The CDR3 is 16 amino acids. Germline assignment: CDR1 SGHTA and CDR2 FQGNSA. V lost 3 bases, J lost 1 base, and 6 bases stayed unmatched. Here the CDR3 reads CASSFGAGVGTDTQYF. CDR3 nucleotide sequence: TGTGCCAGCAGCTTCGGAGCGGGAGTGGGCACAGATACGCAGTATTTT.

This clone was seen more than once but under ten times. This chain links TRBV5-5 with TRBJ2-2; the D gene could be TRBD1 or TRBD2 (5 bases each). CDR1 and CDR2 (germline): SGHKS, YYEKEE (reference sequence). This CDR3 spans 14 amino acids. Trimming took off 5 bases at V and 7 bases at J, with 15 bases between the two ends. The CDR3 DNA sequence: TGTGCCAGCAGGAAACTAGGGACCCACGGGGAGCTGTTTTTT. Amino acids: CASRKLGTHGELFF.

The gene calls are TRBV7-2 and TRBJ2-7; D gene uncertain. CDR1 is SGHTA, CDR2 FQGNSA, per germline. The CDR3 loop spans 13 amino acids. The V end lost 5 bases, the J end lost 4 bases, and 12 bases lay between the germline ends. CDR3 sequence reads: CASSHHGRYEQYF. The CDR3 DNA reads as TGTGCCAGCAGCCACCATGGACGTTACGAGCAGTACTTC.

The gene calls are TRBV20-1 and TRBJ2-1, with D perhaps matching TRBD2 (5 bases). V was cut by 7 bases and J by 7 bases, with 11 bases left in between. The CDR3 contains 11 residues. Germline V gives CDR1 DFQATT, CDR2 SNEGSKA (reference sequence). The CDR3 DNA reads TGCAGTGTCGGTCGGGGTAATGAGCAGTTCTTC. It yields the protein CSVGRGNEQFF.

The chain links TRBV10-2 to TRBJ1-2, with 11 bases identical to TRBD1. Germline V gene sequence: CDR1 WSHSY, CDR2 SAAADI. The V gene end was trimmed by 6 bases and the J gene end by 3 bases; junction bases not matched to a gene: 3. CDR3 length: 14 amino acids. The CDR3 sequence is CASRGTGGDYGYTF. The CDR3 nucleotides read TGCGCCAGCAGGGGGACAGGGGGGGACTATGGCTACACCTTC.

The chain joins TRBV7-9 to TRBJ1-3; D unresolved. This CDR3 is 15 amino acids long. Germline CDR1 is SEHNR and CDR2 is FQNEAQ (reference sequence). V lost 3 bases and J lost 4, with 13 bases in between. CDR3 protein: CASSFEGVAGNTIYF. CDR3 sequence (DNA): TGTGCCAGCAGCTTCGAGGGAGTGGCCGGAAACACCATATATTTT.

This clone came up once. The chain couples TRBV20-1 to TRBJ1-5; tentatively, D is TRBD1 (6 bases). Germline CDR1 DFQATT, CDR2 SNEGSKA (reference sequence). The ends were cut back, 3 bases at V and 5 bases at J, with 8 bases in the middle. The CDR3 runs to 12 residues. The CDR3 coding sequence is TGCAGTGCTAGTGACAGGTATCAGCCCCAGCATTTT. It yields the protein CSASDRYQPQHF.

CDR3 DNA: TGTGCCCCTACAGTCCTGGAAAACATTCAGTACTTC. This codes for CAPTVLENIQYF. The chain recombines TRBV9 with TRBJ2-4; no definite D call. CDR1 is SGDLS and CDR2 is YYNGEE in the germline V gene. Trimming stripped 10 bases from V and 5 bases from J, with 13 bases between. The CDR3 sequence is 12 residues long.

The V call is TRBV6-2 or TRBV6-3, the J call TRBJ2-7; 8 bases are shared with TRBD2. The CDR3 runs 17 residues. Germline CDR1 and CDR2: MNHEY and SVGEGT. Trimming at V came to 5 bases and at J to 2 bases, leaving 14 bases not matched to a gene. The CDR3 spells CASSPFTDTSGTYEQYF. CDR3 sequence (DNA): TGTGCCAGCAGTCCCTTTACAGACACTAGCGGTACCTACGAGCAGTACTTC.

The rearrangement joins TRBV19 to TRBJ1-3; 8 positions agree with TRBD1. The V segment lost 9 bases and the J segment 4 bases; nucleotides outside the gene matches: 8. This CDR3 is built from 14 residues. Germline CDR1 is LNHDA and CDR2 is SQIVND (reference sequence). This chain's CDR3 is CASHPRTGGNTIYF. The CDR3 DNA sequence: TGTGCCAGCCACCCGAGGACAGGGGGAAACACCATATATTTT.